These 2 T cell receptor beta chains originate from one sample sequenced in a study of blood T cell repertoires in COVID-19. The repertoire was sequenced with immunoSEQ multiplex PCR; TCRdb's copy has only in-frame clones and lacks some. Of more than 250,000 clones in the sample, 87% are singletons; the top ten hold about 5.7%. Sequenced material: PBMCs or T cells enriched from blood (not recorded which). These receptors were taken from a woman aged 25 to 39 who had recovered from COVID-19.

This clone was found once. The CDR3 loop reads CASSLWEDSWYF. CDR3 nucleotides: TGCGCCAGCAGCTTGTGGGAAGACAGTTGGTACTTC. The chain employs TRBV5-1 and TRBJ2-7; TRBD1 is a possible D gene (5 bases). Germline V CDR1 and CDR2: SGHRS, YFSETQ. Trimming left V 1 base short and J 12 bases short, with 14 bases between. There are 12 residues in the CDR3.

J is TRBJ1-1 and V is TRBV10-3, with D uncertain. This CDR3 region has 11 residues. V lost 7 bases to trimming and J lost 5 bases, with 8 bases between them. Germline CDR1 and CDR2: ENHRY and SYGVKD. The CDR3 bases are TGTGCCATCAAGGGAGAAACTGAAGCTTTCTTT. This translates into CAIKGETEAFF.